In its sample, the clone carrying this T cell receptor (beta chain) was seen once. Measured with immunoSEQ multiplex PCR; TCRdb has only the in-frame clones, and not every one. Of around 120,000 clones listed, approximately 90% are singletons. The data derive from a study of T cell responses to AZD1222 COVID-19 vaccine. Germline CDR1 is SGHRS and CDR2 is YFSETQ. This CDR3 contains 15 residues. Trimming pared 0 bases from V and 0 bases from J, leaving 10 bases between. The TCR originated in an adult who received the AZD1222 COVID-19 vaccine. The chain couples TRBV5-1 to TRBJ2-7; D not resolved. The sample here was peripheral blood, taken 28 days after the second AZD1222 dose. The CDR3: CASSLGTESSYEQYF. The CDR3, as DNA: TGCGCCAGCAGCTTGGGGACCGAAAGCTCCTACGAGCAGTACTTC.